The rows below give T cell receptor beta chains drawn from one sample of a study of neurological immune-mediated disorders. TCRdb re-called the 5' RACE reads with MiXCR, one entry per CDR3 protein. Seen here are about 70,000 distinct CDR3 sequences, approximately 4.6% observed once, and the top ten hold about 2.2%. The sequencing sample was made of PBMCs. Receptors originate from a woman in her 70s with multiple sclerosis. Each CDR3 is given with its conserved first and last residue. A D gene is named only where the DNA matches it firmly. Clone size is shown for a subset of rows, as once, few, many or a class of expanded clone.

abundance: many; d_gene: -; j_gene: TRBJ2-3; v_gene: TRBV15; CDR3aa: CATSRDPNTDTQYF; CDR3nt: TGTGCCACCAGCAGAGATCCCAACACAGATACGCAGTATTTT
abundance: many; d_gene: TRBD1; j_gene: TRBJ1-1; v_gene: TRBV10-3; CDR3aa: CAIRPGQSTEAFF; CDR3nt: TGTGCCATCAGACCGGGACAGAGCACTGAAGCTTTCTTT
abundance: many; d_gene: -; j_gene: TRBJ1-2; v_gene: TRBV6-2/TRBV6-3; CDR3aa: CASSPTDKGLTF; CDR3nt: TGTGCCAGCAGTCCCACGGACAAAGGGCTTACCTTC
abundance: many; d_gene: -; j_gene: TRBJ2-6; v_gene: TRBV14; CDR3aa: CASSQEGIISGANVLTF; CDR3nt: TGTGCCAGCAGCCAAGAGGGGATCATCTCTGGGGCCAACGTCCTGACTTTC
abundance: many; d_gene: TRBD1; j_gene: TRBJ2-2; v_gene: TRBV5-5; CDR3aa: CASSSRGQWDTGELFF; CDR3nt: TGTGCCAGCAGCTCCAGGGGGCAGTGGGACACCGGGGAGCTGTTTTTT
abundance: -; d_gene: -; j_gene: TRBJ1-3; v_gene: TRBV27; CDR3aa: CASSSARTGGNTIYF; CDR3nt: TGTGCCAGCAGTTCTGCCCGAACAGGGGGAAACACCATATATTTT
abundance: -; d_gene: -; j_gene: TRBJ2-3; v_gene: TRBV3-1; CDR3aa: CASSQWEGGNTQYF; CDR3nt: TGTGCCAGCAGCCAATGGGAAGGGGGGAATACGCAGTATTTT
abundance: many; d_gene: TRBD2; j_gene: TRBJ2-7; v_gene: TRBV12-3/TRBV12-4; CDR3aa: CASSSESGRLYEQYF; CDR3nt: TGTGCCAGCAGTTCCGAGAGCGGGAGACTCTACGAGCAGTACTTC
abundance: many; d_gene: -; j_gene: TRBJ1-4; v_gene: TRBV4-1; CDR3aa: CASSQSGPYNEKLFF; CDR3nt: TGCGCCAGCAGCCAATCGGGACCATATAATGAAAAACTGTTTTTT
abundance: many; d_gene: TRBD1; j_gene: TRBJ2-1; v_gene: TRBV5-1; CDR3aa: CASSPVGQGRNEQFF; CDR3nt: TGCGCCAGCAGCCCGGTGGGACAGGGGAGAAATGAGCAGTTCTTC
abundance: many; d_gene: -; j_gene: TRBJ2-7; v_gene: TRBV7-2; CDR3aa: CASSLEGIEQYF; CDR3nt: TGTGCCAGCAGCTTAGAGGGTATCGAGCAGTACTTC
abundance: -; d_gene: -; j_gene: TRBJ2-7; v_gene: TRBV6-2/TRBV6-3; CDR3aa: CASSYPTTRSYEQYF; CDR3nt: TGTGCCAGCAGTTACCCGACGACTAGAAGCTACGAGCAGTACTTC
abundance: many; d_gene: TRBD2; j_gene: TRBJ2-1; v_gene: TRBV7-2; CDR3aa: CASSAGLGTTNEQFF; CDR3nt: TGTGCCAGCAGCGCGGGACTCGGGACTACCAATGAGCAGTTCTTC
abundance: many; d_gene: TRBD2; j_gene: TRBJ2-3; v_gene: TRBV5-1; CDR3aa: CASSRRPLAGGSNTDTQYF; CDR3nt: TGCGCCAGCAGCCGTCGACCTTTAGCGGGAGGTTCAAACACAGATACGCAGTATTTT
abundance: many; d_gene: TRBD2; j_gene: TRBJ2-3; v_gene: TRBV6-4; CDR3aa: CASSDGTSGTDTQYF; CDR3nt: TGTGCCAGCAGTGACGGGACTAGCGGCACAGATACGCAGTATTTT
abundance: -; d_gene: -; j_gene: TRBJ2-1; v_gene: TRBV9; CDR3aa: CASSNRTSYNEQFF; CDR3nt: TGTGCCAGCAGCAACCGGACTTCCTACAATGAGCAGTTCTTC
abundance: -; d_gene: TRBD1; j_gene: TRBJ2-3; v_gene: TRBV20-1; CDR3aa: CSAREGQGSTDTQYF; CDR3nt: TGCAGTGCTAGAGAGGGACAGGGAAGCACAGATACGCAGTATTTT
abundance: many; d_gene: -; j_gene: TRBJ1-4; v_gene: TRBV20-1; CDR3aa: CSARGRDEKLFF; CDR3nt: TGCAGTGCCCGGGGCAGGGATGAAAAACTGTTTTTT
abundance: few; d_gene: -; j_gene: TRBJ1-2; v_gene: TRBV29-1; CDR3aa: CSVERVVYSGYTF; CDR3nt: TGCAGCGTTGAAAGGGTGGTCTATTCTGGCTACACCTTC
abundance: -; d_gene: -; j_gene: TRBJ2-3; v_gene: TRBV7-9; CDR3aa: CASSLFGGGDTQYF; CDR3nt: TGTGCCAGCAGCTTATTCGGGGGTGGAGATACGCAGTATTTT
abundance: many; d_gene: -; j_gene: TRBJ2-2; v_gene: TRBV12-3/TRBV12-4; CDR3aa: CASSLGKTGELFF; CDR3nt: TGTGCCAGCAGTTTAGGGAAAACCGGGGAGCTGTTTTTT
abundance: many; d_gene: -; j_gene: TRBJ2-6; v_gene: TRBV5-1; CDR3aa: CASSFPQGSSGANVLTF; CDR3nt: TGCGCCAGCAGCTTCCCGCAGGGGAGCTCTGGGGCCAACGTCCTGACTTTC
abundance: -; d_gene: TRBD2; j_gene: TRBJ2-7; v_gene: TRBV9; CDR3aa: CASSVSGIYEQYF; CDR3nt: TGTGCCAGCAGCGTGAGCGGGATTTACGAGCAGTACTTC
abundance: many; d_gene: -; j_gene: TRBJ2-7; v_gene: TRBV12-3/TRBV12-4; CDR3aa: CASSLRGGTYEQYF; CDR3nt: TGTGCCAGCAGTTTAAGGGGGGGCACCTACGAGCAGTACTTC
abundance: many; d_gene: TRBD1; j_gene: TRBJ1-5; v_gene: TRBV12-3/TRBV12-4; CDR3aa: CASSPLGQGNQPQHF; CDR3nt: TGTGCCAGCAGTCCCCTAGGACAGGGCAATCAGCCCCAGCATTTT
abundance: many; d_gene: -; j_gene: TRBJ2-3; v_gene: TRBV6-2/TRBV6-3; CDR3aa: CASSIGGGEGGTDTQYF; CDR3nt: TGTGCCAGCAGTATAGGAGGGGGCGAAGGCGGCACAGATACGCAGTATTTT
abundance: many; d_gene: TRBD2; j_gene: TRBJ2-1; v_gene: TRBV7-2; CDR3aa: CASSSGDYRYNEQFF; CDR3nt: TGTGCCAGCAGCTCTGGGGACTATAGATACAATGAGCAGTTCTTC
abundance: many; d_gene: TRBD1; j_gene: TRBJ2-7; v_gene: TRBV5-1; CDR3aa: CASSLGRQGANEQYF; CDR3nt: TGCGCCAGCAGCTTGGGTCGACAGGGGGCAAACGAGCAGTACTTC
abundance: many; d_gene: -; j_gene: TRBJ2-1; v_gene: TRBV7-2; CDR3aa: CASSLSRHNEQFF; CDR3nt: TGTGCCAGCAGCTTATCCAGACACAATGAGCAGTTCTTC
abundance: -; d_gene: TRBD2; j_gene: TRBJ2-3; v_gene: TRBV25-1; CDR3aa: CASSIESSAGASADTQYF; CDR3nt: TGTGCCAGCAGTATAGAGTCCAGCGCGGGAGCAAGTGCAGATACGCAGTATTTT
abundance: few; d_gene: TRBD1; j_gene: TRBJ2-1; v_gene: TRBV10-2; CDR3aa: CASNDRGRSNEQFF; CDR3nt: TGCGCCAGCAACGACAGGGGTAGGAGCAATGAGCAGTTCTTC
abundance: many; d_gene: -; j_gene: TRBJ2-5; v_gene: TRBV27; CDR3aa: CASAGTLYQETQYF; CDR3nt: TGTGCCAGCGCCGGGACACTGTACCAAGAGACCCAGTACTTC
abundance: few; d_gene: -; j_gene: TRBJ2-3; v_gene: TRBV20-1; CDR3aa: CSARVSASPLDTQYF; CDR3nt: TGCAGTGCTAGAGTTTCGGCTAGTCCATTAGATACGCAGTATTTT
abundance: -; d_gene: TRBD2; j_gene: TRBJ2-1; v_gene: TRBV12-3/TRBV12-4; CDR3aa: CASSLSGSGGNEQFF; CDR3nt: TGTGCCAGCAGTTTGAGCGGGAGTGGGGGCAATGAGCAGTTCTTC
abundance: many; d_gene: TRBD1; j_gene: TRBJ2-3; v_gene: TRBV20-1; CDR3aa: CSACDRVYTDTQYF; CDR3nt: TGCAGTGCTTGTGACAGGGTGTATACAGATACGCAGTATTTT
abundance: many; d_gene: TRBD2; j_gene: TRBJ2-2; v_gene: TRBV5-1; CDR3aa: CASQTTSGSGAGELFF; CDR3nt: TGCGCCAGCCAAACTACTAGCGGGAGTGGCGCCGGGGAGCTGTTTTTT
abundance: -; d_gene: -; j_gene: TRBJ2-3; v_gene: TRBV7-9; CDR3aa: CASSLGWTSTDTQYF; CDR3nt: TGTGCCAGCAGCTTAGGTTGGACTAGCACAGATACGCAGTATTTT
abundance: many; d_gene: -; j_gene: TRBJ2-7; v_gene: TRBV12-3/TRBV12-4; CDR3aa: CASSFRRGSSYEQYF; CDR3nt: TGTGCCAGCAGTTTTCGTCGGGGCAGCTCCTACGAGCAGTACTTC
abundance: few; d_gene: -; j_gene: TRBJ2-1; v_gene: TRBV20-1; CDR3aa: CSALTGGRDEQFF; CDR3nt: TGCAGTGCTTTGACAGGAGGTCGAGATGAGCAGTTCTTC
abundance: many; d_gene: -; j_gene: TRBJ2-3; v_gene: TRBV12-5; CDR3aa: CASGGGTDTQYF; CDR3nt: TGTGCTAGTGGGGGGGGTACAGATACGCAGTATTTT
abundance: many; d_gene: TRBD1; j_gene: TRBJ2-7; v_gene: TRBV15; CDR3aa: CATSEPGQGGSYEQYF; CDR3nt: TGTGCCACCAGCGAACCGGGACAGGGAGGCTCCTACGAGCAGTACTTC
abundance: many; d_gene: -; j_gene: TRBJ2-5; v_gene: TRBV7-8; CDR3aa: CASSLAPSNTGETQYF; CDR3nt: TGTGCCAGCAGCTTAGCCCCATCCAACACAGGGGAGACCCAGTACTTC
abundance: -; d_gene: TRBD2; j_gene: TRBJ2-3; v_gene: TRBV9; CDR3aa: CASSVDGGATDTQYF; CDR3nt: TGTGCCAGCAGCGTAGACGGGGGGGCTACAGATACGCAGTATTTT
abundance: many; d_gene: TRBD1; j_gene: TRBJ2-7; v_gene: TRBV29-1; CDR3aa: CSVAMTGIEQYF; CDR3nt: TGCAGCGTGGCAATGACAGGGATCGAGCAGTACTTC
abundance: many; d_gene: -; j_gene: TRBJ1-2; v_gene: TRBV20-1; CDR3aa: CSATVGRAGGYTF; CDR3nt: TGCAGTGCCACCGTGGGCAGGGCGGGTGGCTACACCTTC
abundance: many; d_gene: -; j_gene: TRBJ1-2; v_gene: TRBV20-1; CDR3aa: CSAPAGPTNYGYTF; CDR3nt: TGCAGTGCTCCGGCGGGACCTACTAACTATGGCTACACCTTC
abundance: many; d_gene: -; j_gene: TRBJ2-3; v_gene: TRBV27; CDR3aa: CASSPLGGPITQYF; CDR3nt: TGTGCCAGCAGCCCCTTAGGGGGGCCAATTACGCAGTATTTT
abundance: many; d_gene: -; j_gene: TRBJ1-1; v_gene: TRBV29-1; CDR3aa: CSVAPASEAFF; CDR3nt: TGCAGCGTCGCCCCGGCGTCTGAAGCTTTCTTT
abundance: many; d_gene: TRBD2; j_gene: TRBJ2-1; v_gene: TRBV19; CDR3aa: CASKTSGSYNEQFF; CDR3nt: TGTGCCAGCAAGACTAGCGGGAGTTACAATGAGCAGTTCTTC
abundance: many; d_gene: TRBD2; j_gene: TRBJ2-3; v_gene: TRBV6-5; CDR3aa: CASSYWASGRGSDTQYF; CDR3nt: TGTGCCAGCAGTTACTGGGCTAGCGGGAGGGGATCAGATACGCAGTATTTT
abundance: many; d_gene: -; j_gene: TRBJ2-7; v_gene: TRBV5-1; CDR3aa: CASSLDGNYEQYF; CDR3nt: TGCGCCAGCAGCTTGGACGGAAACTACGAGCAGTACTTC